This record covers a single TCR beta chain. The antigen remains unidentified. Trimming left V 5 bases short and J 4 bases short, with 11 bases between. The germline CDR1 and CDR2 sequences are SEHNR and FQNEAQ (reference sequence). This CDR3 spans 13 amino acids. Here immunoSEQ multiplex PCR was the method, and the copy in TCRdb shows in-frame clones only, minus some. The table has over 130,000 clones, 92% seen once. This sample is drawn from a study of T cell responses to AZD1222 COVID-19 vaccine. General study results and limits: Just a handful of AZD1222 recipients tested seropositive at baseline.

This receptor was obtained from an adult who received the AZD1222 COVID-19 vaccine. This chain links TRBV7-9 with TRBJ1-1, with D possibly being TRBD1 (6 bases). The sequences come from peripheral blood, collected 28 days after the second AZD1222 dose. CDR3 residues: CASSPQGPTEAFF. CDR3 in DNA: TGTGCCAGCAGCCCCCAGGGGCCCACTGAAGCTTTCTTT.